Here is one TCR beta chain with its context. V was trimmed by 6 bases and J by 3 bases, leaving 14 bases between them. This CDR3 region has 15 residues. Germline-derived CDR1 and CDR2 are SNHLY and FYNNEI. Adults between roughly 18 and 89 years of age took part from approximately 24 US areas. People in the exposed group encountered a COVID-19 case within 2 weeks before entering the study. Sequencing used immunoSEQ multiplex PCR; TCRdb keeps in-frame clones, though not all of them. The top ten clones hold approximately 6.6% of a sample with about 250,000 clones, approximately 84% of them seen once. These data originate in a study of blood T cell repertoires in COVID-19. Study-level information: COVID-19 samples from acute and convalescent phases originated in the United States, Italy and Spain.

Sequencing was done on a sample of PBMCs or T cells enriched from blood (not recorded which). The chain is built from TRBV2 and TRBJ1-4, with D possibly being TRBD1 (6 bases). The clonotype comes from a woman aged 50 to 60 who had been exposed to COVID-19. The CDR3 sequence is CASRELGQPNEKLFF. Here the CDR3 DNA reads TGTGCCAGCAGAGAGCTCGGACAGCCTAATGAAAAACTGTTTTTT.